This T cell receptor (beta chain) was captured by sequencing in a study of CD8 T cells in ankylosing spondylitis. Whole-study findings and limits: Ankylosing spondylitis blood appeared to carry a characteristic TCR beta motif of several highly homologous variants. Matched ankylosing spondylitis synovial fluid reportedly showed significant enrichment of disease-linked clones. Earlier reports found some motif variants in synovial fluid and blood in reactive arthritis.

Worth noting for this clonotype: Its antigen is still unknown.

TCRdb analysed the 5' RACE reads with MiXCR anew, one entry per CDR3 protein. The data show fewer than 650,000 distinct CDR3 sequences, roughly 13% seen once. CDR3 length: 12 amino acids. Looked up from germline, CDR1 is SEHNR and CDR2 is FQNEAQ (reference sequence). The J segment lost 12 bases and the V segment lost 5 bases, leaving 6 bases of the junction unmatched. The material sequenced was blood, either unsorted or a sorted T cell fraction (not recorded which). This receptor was obtained from a male donor with ankylosing spondylitis. J is TRBJ2-1 and V is TRBV7-9; 8 bases line up with TRBD1. Written as DNA, the CDR3 is TGTGCCAGCAGCCCCACCGGGACAGGGCAGTTCTTC. Amino acids: CASSPTGTGQFF.